This TCR beta chain was identified in a study of identical twins. This clonotype has just a few counts. MiXCR was run by TCRdb on the 5' RACE reads, yielding one entry per CDR3 protein. The sample lists approximately 1.8 million distinct CDR3 sequences; about 31% were seen once. The V gene lost 7 bases and the J gene lost 7 bases, with 7 bases spanning the gap. Germline CDR1 reads MNHNY; CDR2 reads SVGAGI (reference sequence). This CDR3 contains 10 residues. The TCR sequence derives from a newborn girl in good health. The sample comprised cord blood. This chain links TRBV6-6 with TRBJ1-1, with D unresolved. The CDR3 DNA follows: TGTGCCAGCAAAGATTTTGAAGCTTTCTTT. Its protein product is CASKDFEAFF.